This T cell receptor (beta chain) was sequenced during a study of blood T cell repertoires in COVID-19. The V end lost 5 bases, the J end lost 4 bases, and 12 bases lay between the germline ends. The CDR3 is made up of 14 amino acids. Germline CDR1 reads SEHNR; CDR2 reads FQNEAQ (reference sequence). This table comes from immunoSEQ multiplex PCR, and its TCRdb copy is limited to in-frame clones, with some not included. The sample lists about 300,000 clones, approximately 89% seen once, with over 2.5% in the top ten. The sequencing sample was made of PBMCs or T cells enriched from blood (not recorded which). The V and J genes are TRBV7-9 and TRBJ1-5; D remains ambiguous. The TCR comes from a woman younger than 35 who had recovered from COVID-19. The CDR3 coding sequence is TGTGCCAGCAGCCGCTCGGGTTCGAATCAGCCCCAGCATTTT. Its translation: CASSRSGSNQPQHF. Full variable domain (outside the CDR3, taken from reference TRBV7-9 and TRBJ1-5): DTGVSQNPRHKITKRGQNVTFRCDPISEHNRLYWYRQTLGQGPEFLTYFQNEAQLEKSRLLSDRFSAERPKGSFSTLEIQRTEQGDSAMYLCASSRSGSNQPQHFGDGTRLSIL.